This TCR beta chain originates from a study of blood T cell repertoires in COVID-19. For the study at large: Whether acute or convalescent, the COVID-19 samples came from the United States, Italy and Spain.

The repertoire was sequenced with immunoSEQ multiplex PCR; TCRdb's copy has only in-frame clones and lacks some. Of around 300,000 clones detected, around 90% appear once; the ten largest clones hold about 6%. Sequenced sample: PBMCs or T cells enriched from blood (not recorded which). The TCR sequence derives from a woman in her thirties or forties who had recovered from COVID-19.

The CDR3 is CSVTSDLSEAFF. DNA of the CDR3: TGCAGCGTGACCTCGGACTTATCTGAAGCTTTCTTT. The J gene is TRBJ1-1, the V gene TRBV29-1; no definite D call. From germline, CDR1 is SQVTM and CDR2 ANQGSEA. V was shortened by 6 bases and J by 6 bases, with 14 bases between the two germline ends. There are 12 residues in the CDR3.